Listed below are T cell receptor beta chains from one sample, sequenced in a study of blood T cell repertoires in COVID-19. TCRdb's copy holds only in-frame clones and misses some; the assay was immunoSEQ multiplex PCR. The data contain approximately 300,000 clones, around nine tenths of them singletons. The sample consisted of peripheral blood. The receptor source for this set is a woman in her 30s with COVID-19, enrolled during active disease. Each CDR3 is given with its conserved first and last residue. A D gene is named only where the DNA matches it firmly. Rows give clone size only sometimes, using once, few, many, or a class for an expanded clone.

j_call d_call cdr3_length v_call clone_size cdr3_aa cdr3_nt
TRBJ1-2 TRBD1 16 TRBV5-1 NA CASSSRGQGGYYGYTF TGCGCCAGCAGCTCCCGAGGGCAGGGGGGCTACTATGGCTACACCTTC
TRBJ1-1 NA 15 TRBV28 NA CASSLSGRMNTEAFF TGTGCCAGCAGTTTATCAGGGAGGATGAACACTGAAGCTTTCTTT
TRBJ1-2 NA 15 TRBV9 few CASSVGGQIVYGYTF TGTGCCAGCAGCGTAGGAGGACAGATTGTCTATGGCTACACCTTC
TRBJ2-4 TRBD1 16 TRBV7-9 NA CASSLGQGGGKNIQYF TGTGCCAGCAGCTTAGGACAGGGGGGAGGCAAAAACATTCAGTACTTC
TRBJ2-4 NA 15 TRBV30 NA CAWSPSGLPEDIQYF TGTGCCTGGAGCCCTTCGGGACTGCCCGAGGACATTCAGTACTTC
TRBJ1-2 NA 14 TRBV28 NA CASSLPGRGYGYTF TGTGCCAGCAGTCTCCCGGGGAGGGGGTATGGCTACACCTTC
TRBJ2-5 NA 14 TRBV28 NA CASSGDISKETQYF TGTGCCAGCAGTGGGGACATCTCTAAGGAGACCCAGTACTTC
TRBJ2-7 TRBD1 13 TRBV27 NA CASSWDIKRDRHF TGTGCCAGCAGTTGGGATATAAAAAGGGACAGGCACTTC
TRBJ2-7 TRBD2 14 TRBV19 NA CASSITGDYYEQYF TGTGCCAGTAGTATTACCGGGGACTACTACGAGCAGTACTTC
TRBJ2-4 TRBD1 16 TRBV6-1 NA CASSERGDRGKNIQYF TGTGCCAGCAGTGAAAGGGGGGACAGGGGCAAAAACATTCAGTACTTC
TRBJ1-1 TRBD1 15 TRBV5-1 once CASSWVTGGGTEAFF TGCGCCAGCAGCTGGGTTACAGGGGGAGGCACTGAAGCTTTCTTT
TRBJ2-3 TRBD2 19 TRBV2 NA CASRDKIDESGRVVDTQYF TGTGCCAGCAGGGATAAGATAGACGAGAGCGGGAGGGTGGTAGATACGCAGTATTTT
TRBJ2-6 NA 13 TRBV5-1 NA CASSQDGANVLTF TGCGCCAGCAGCCAGGATGGGGCCAACGTCCTGACTTTC
TRBJ2-2 TRBD1 15 TRBV6-5 NA CASSRQGTNTGELFF TGTGCCAGCAGCCGACAGGGGACGAACACCGGGGAGCTGTTTTTT
TRBJ2-5 TRBD1 15 TRBV7-8 NA CASSSWTGGQETQYF TGTGCCAGCAGCTCCTGGACAGGGGGCCAAGAGACCCAGTACTTC
TRBJ2-7 NA 15 TRBV7-9 NA CASSLDSRPSYEQYF TGTGCCAGCAGCTTGGACAGCCGGCCCTCCTACGAGCAGTACTTC
TRBJ1-2 TRBD1 16 TRBV4-1 few CASTPYRDRPNYGYTF TGCGCCAGCACCCCATACCGGGACAGGCCTAACTATGGCTACACCTTC
TRBJ2-7 NA 14 TRBV7-9 NA CASSLDGTPYEQYF TGTGCCAGCAGCTTAGATGGGACTCCCTACGAGCAGTACTTC
TRBJ2-3 TRBD2 15 TRBV19 NA CASTSRGGFADTQYF TGTGCCAGTACCTCTCGGGGGGGTTTCGCAGATACGCAGTATTTT
TRBJ2-1 TRBD2 15 TRBV7-8 NA CASSLTSSGRNEQFF TGTGCCAGCAGCTTAACGTCTAGCGGGAGGAATGAGCAGTTCTTC
TRBJ2-1 TRBD2 16 TRBV5-1 NA CASSPTPSGLSNEQFF TGCGCCAGCAGCCCTACTCCTAGCGGGTTGTCCAATGAGCAGTTCTTC
TRBJ1-2 NA 13 TRBV7-9 NA CASSFGTSYGYTF TGTGCCAGCAGCTTTGGGACATCCTATGGCTACACCTTC
TRBJ1-1 NA 13 TRBV29-1 NA CSVQLDRLTEAFF TGCAGCGTACAGCTGGACAGACTCACTGAAGCTTTCTTT
TRBJ2-5 TRBD1 14 TRBV19 NA CASRDAGTGGTQYF TGTGCCAGTAGGGATGCCGGGACAGGGGGGACCCAGTACTTC
TRBJ2-1 NA 12 TRBV5-1 once CASSLTANEQFF TGCGCCAGCAGCCTTACAGCCAATGAGCAGTTCTTC
TRBJ2-3 NA 13 TRBV6-5 NA CASKRSRTDTQYF TGTGCCAGCAAGCGTTCCCGCACAGATACGCAGTATTTT
TRBJ2-7 TRBD2 14 TRBV7-2 NA CASSPSSGSYEQYF TGTGCCAGCAGCCCGTCTAGCGGGAGCTACGAGCAGTACTTC
TRBJ2-3 TRBD2 16 TRBV9 NA CASSVVASGRGDTQYF TGTGCCAGCAGCGTAGTGGCTAGCGGGAGGGGGGATACGCAGTATTTT
TRBJ2-1 TRBD2 17 TRBV4-1 NA CASSHPGGGRTDNEQFF TGCGCCAGCAGCCACCCGGGGGGGGGACGCACGGACAATGAGCAGTTCTTC
TRBJ1-5 TRBD1 16 TRBV18 few CASSPQATGVNQPQHF TGTGCCAGCTCACCACAAGCGACAGGGGTAAATCAGCCCCAGCATTTT
TRBJ2-7 NA 14 TRBV20-1 NA CSASLLSGIYEQYF TGCAGTGCTAGTTTACTCTCGGGTATCTACGAGCAGTACTTC
TRBJ1-5 TRBD1 14 TRBV5-5 NA CASCTGDTNQPQHF TGTGCCAGCTGCACAGGGGACACCAATCAGCCCCAGCATTTT
TRBJ1-2 NA 13 TRBV4-1 once CASSQPGDYGYTF TGCGCCAGCAGCCAACCAGGGGACTATGGCTACACCTTC
TRBJ1-6 NA 18 TRBV4-1 NA CASSHLTGGYRIDSPLHF TGCGCCAGCAGCCACCTGACCGGGGGATATCGGATTGATTCACCCCTCCACTTT
TRBJ2-3 TRBD1 13 TRBV7-9 NA CASSLTGGDTQYF TGTGCCAGCAGCTTAACAGGGGGCGATACGCAGTATTTT
TRBJ2-2 NA 20 TRBV28 NA CASSLSPFFNGLTGTGELFF TGTGCCAGCAGTTTATCCCCTTTTTTTAATGGCTTAACGGGCACCGGGGAGCTGTTTTTT
TRBJ2-2 NA 16 TRBV5-1 NA CASSARGGDPVGELFF TGCGCCAGCAGCGCCCGGGGCGGGGACCCTGTCGGGGAGCTGTTTTTT
TRBJ2-7 NA 16 TRBV12-1 NA CASSFGIPSGSYEQYF TGTGCCAGCAGCTTTGGCATTCCTAGCGGATCCTACGAGCAGTACTTC
TRBJ2-7 TRBD1 15 TRBV9 NA CASSAYSRGPYEQYF TGTGCCAGCAGCGCCTACTCTAGGGGGCCCTACGAGCAGTACTTC
TRBJ1-6 NA 14 TRBV5-1 NA CASSLIGYNSPLHF TGCGCCAGCAGCTTGATCGGCTATAATTCACCCCTCCACTTT
TRBJ2-1 NA 14 TRBV10-2 NA CATERGSSYNEQFF TGCGCCACCGAAAGGGGGTCCTCCTACAATGAGCAGTTCTTC
TRBJ2-7 TRBD2 15 TRBV6-6 NA CASSHSGRLLYEQYF TGTGCCAGCAGCCACAGCGGGAGGCTACTCTACGAGCAGTACTTC
TRBJ2-1 NA 15 TRBV4-3 NA CASSIDFDSYNEQFF TGCGCCAGCAGTATAGACTTCGACAGCTACAATGAGCAGTTCTTC
TRBJ2-7 TRBD1 14 TRBV6-5 NA CASSRTGGSYEQYF TGTGCCAGCAGTCGGACAGGGGGTTCGTACGAGCAGTACTTC
TRBJ2-7 TRBD1 15 TRBV27 once CASSSGQGAIYEQYF TGTGCCAGCAGTTCCGGACAGGGGGCAATCTACGAGCAGTACTTC
TRBJ2-2 NA 15 TRBV6-5 NA CASSPKPTSGGELFF TGTGCCAGCAGCCCAAAGCCCACCTCCGGCGGGGAGCTGTTTTTT
TRBJ1-2 NA 11 TRBV30 NA CAWKQLGGYTF TGTGCCTGGAAACAACTAGGGGGCTACACCTTC
TRBJ2-3 NA 13 TRBV7-8 NA CASSFPGADTQYF TGTGCCAGCAGCTTCCCCGGGGCAGATACGCAGTATTTT
TRBJ2-5 TRBD2 15 TRBV5-1 NA CASSLDAGAPETQYF TGCGCCAGCAGCTTGGATGCGGGAGCCCCCGAGACCCAGTACTTC
TRBJ2-3 NA 12 TRBV28 NA CASSRGTDTQYF TGTGCCAGCAGTAGGGGGACAGATACGCAGTATTTT
TRBJ2-1 TRBD1 17 TRBV24-1 NA CATSALSQGASYNEQFF TGTGCCACCAGTGCCTTATCCCAGGGGGCTTCCTACAATGAGCAGTTCTTC
TRBJ2-3 TRBD1 15 TRBV15 NA CATSRTGGFTDTQYF TGTGCCACCAGCAGGACAGGGGGCTTCACAGATACGCAGTATTTT
TRBJ2-7 NA 15 TRBV27 NA CASSLALEPSGEQYF TGTGCCAGCAGTCTGGCTCTCGAACCCTCGGGCGAGCAGTACTTC